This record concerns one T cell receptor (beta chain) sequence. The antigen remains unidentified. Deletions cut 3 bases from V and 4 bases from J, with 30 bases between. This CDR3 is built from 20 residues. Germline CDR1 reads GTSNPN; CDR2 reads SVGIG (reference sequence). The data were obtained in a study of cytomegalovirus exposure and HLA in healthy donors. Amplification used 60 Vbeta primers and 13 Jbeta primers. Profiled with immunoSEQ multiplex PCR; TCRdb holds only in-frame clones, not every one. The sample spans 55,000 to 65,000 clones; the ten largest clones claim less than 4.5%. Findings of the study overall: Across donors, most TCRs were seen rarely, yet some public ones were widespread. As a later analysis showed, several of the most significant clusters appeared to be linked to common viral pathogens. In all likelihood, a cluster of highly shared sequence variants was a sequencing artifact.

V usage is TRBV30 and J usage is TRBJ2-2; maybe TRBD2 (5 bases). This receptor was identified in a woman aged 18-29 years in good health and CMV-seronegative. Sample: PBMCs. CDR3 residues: CAWRRKGLGPRSSSTGELFF. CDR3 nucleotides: TGTGCCTGGAGACGGAAAGGACTGGGCCCTCGGAGCAGTTCCACCGGGGAGCTGTTTTTT. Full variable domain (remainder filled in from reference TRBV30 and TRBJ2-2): SQTIHQWPATLVQPVGSPLSLECTVEGTSNPNLYWYRQAAGRGLQLLFYSVGIGQISSEVPQNLSASRPQDRQFILSSKKLLLSDSGFYLCAWRRKGLGPRSSSTGELFFGEGSRLTVL.